The T cell receptor (beta chain) under discussion was sequenced for a study of T-cell reconstitution after alpha-beta-depleted transplantation in children. General study points: Alpha-beta T cells present about two months after transplant were reported to originate from several hundred expanded graft clones. Some patients owed their high day-60 TCRbeta diversity to surviving recipient T cells and thymic progenitors.

The V gene end was trimmed by 3 bases and the J gene end by 0 bases; junction bases not matched to a gene: 3. The germline gives CDR1 MDHEN, CDR2 SYDVKM. This CDR3 region has 15 residues. This clonotype was seen many times. Its antigen is currently unknown. Unique molecular identifiers were built into the TCRbeta library. TCRdb reprocessed the PCR reads with MiXCR, giving one entry per CDR3 protein. The table lists 350,000 to 500,000 distinct CDR3 sequences, about 40% of them singletons. This clonotype was sampled from a girl aged 2 to 10 with aplastic anemia, due to receive a stem cell transplant. The gene calls are TRBV28 and TRBJ2-3; 7 bases fit TRBD2. The sequencing here drew on PBMCs, taken before TCRalphabeta/CD19-depleted stem cell transplant. The CDR3 DNA reads as TGTGCCAGCAGTTTCTCTAGCGGTAGCACAGATACGCAGTATTTT. Protein: CASSFSSGSTDTQYF.